Here is one TCR beta chain with its context. Its cognate antigen is unknown. The sample is drawn from a study of cytomegalovirus exposure and HLA in healthy donors. This CDR3 has 16 residues. V shed 0 bases, J shed 4 bases, and the junction held 7 bases outside the gene matches. CDR1 and CDR2 (germline): SGHDT, YYEEEE. The PCR made use of 60 Vbeta and 13 Jbeta primers. The assay was immunoSEQ multiplex PCR, and TCRdb's table has in-frame clones only and misses some. The data contain some 140,000 clones, roughly 77% of them singletons. General study points: Specific recognition of CMV antigens was confirmed in vitro for a few chains (all CMV-associated).

The V call is TRBV5-6, the J call TRBJ2-1; 7 bases align to TRBD2. Sequenced input: PBMCs. This sequence was found in a young man in good health and CMV-seropositive. CDR3 sequence reads: CASSLEGWGLYNEQFF. CDR3 sequence (DNA): TGTGCCAGCAGCTTGGAGGGTTGGGGACTATACAATGAGCAGTTCTTC.